The 27 T cell receptor beta chains given below trace back to one sample, sequenced in a study of CD8 T cells in ankylosing spondylitis. Findings and limits, study-wide: Eight highly homologous variants formed a TCR beta motif that appeared characteristic of ankylosing spondylitis blood.

MiXCR was run by TCRdb on the 5' RACE reads, yielding one entry per CDR3 protein. Seen here are 670,000 or so distinct CDR3 sequences, around 20% observed once, and the top ten hold 19%. What these receptors recognize is not known. Sequenced material: blood, either unsorted or a sorted T cell fraction (not recorded which). Receptor source: a male donor with ankylosing spondylitis.

This clonotype was seen a few times. The chain joins TRBV27 to TRBJ1-2, with no clear D. This CDR3 is built from 12 residues. Trimming cost V 6 bases and J 8 bases, with 13 bases left between them. Germline CDR1 and CDR2: MNHEY and SMNVEV (reference sequence). The CDR3 nucleotides are TGTGCCAGCAGCCCCTCCTCGGGGGGCTACACCTTC. Protein product: CASSPSSGGYTF.

The J gene is TRBJ2-7, the V gene TRBV9; D remains unclear. CDR3 length equals 14 residues. V gave up 4 bases and J gave up 5 bases, with 16 bases separating them. The V gene's germline CDR1 is SGDLS and CDR2 YYNGEE. CDR3 bases: TGTGCCAGCAGCCCCAAAGGGTTGGTCGACGAGCAGTACTTC. It specifies CASSPKGLVDEQYF.

This clonotype has only a few counts. This rearrangement joins TRBV4-1 to TRBJ1-1, with unresolved D. CDR1 and CDR2 (germline): MGHRA, YSYEKL. The CDR3 totals 16 residues. V lost 3 bases and J lost 2, with 16 bases in between. The CDR3 loop reads CASSHHGTRSNTEAFF. DNA for the CDR3: TGCGCCAGCAGCCACCACGGAACCCGTAGTAACACTGAAGCTTTCTTT.

This clonotype was recorded a few times. The rearrangement links TRBV27 to TRBJ1-2; possible D gene TRBD1, 5 bases. The CDR3 is 16 residues long. The germline CDR1 and CDR2 sequences are MNHEY and SMNVEV (reference sequence). V shed 0 bases and J shed 4 bases, with 15 bases lying between them. The CDR3 loop reads CASSLSAVGQGYGYTF. The CDR3 DNA sequence: TGTGCCAGCAGTTTATCTGCGGTGGGGCAGGGCTATGGCTACACCTTC.

Ten or more counts support this clonotype. The J gene is TRBJ2-7, the V gene TRBV29-1, with D possibly being TRBD1 (6 bases). The CDR3 contains 12 residues. The germline V and J ends were trimmed by 6 bases and 7 bases, with 16 bases remaining between them. From germline, CDR1 is SQVTM and CDR2 ANQGSEA. CDR3 residues: CSVGPTGTEQYF. The CDR3, as DNA: TGCAGCGTCGGCCCAACAGGGACGGAGCAGTACTTC.

This clonotype was found a few times. The DNA for the CDR3 is TGTGCCACCCAGAGGAGCAGTACTAATGAAAAACTGTTTTTT. This encodes CATQRSSTNEKLFF. V is TRBV15 and J is TRBJ1-4, with D unclear. The CDR3 is made up of 14 amino acids. V lost 8 bases and J lost 2, with 12 bases in between. Germline assignment: CDR1 LNHNV and CDR2 YYDKDF (reference sequence).

This clonotype has just a few counts. The chain combines TRBV20-1 with TRBJ1-1; D is uncertain. Germline values: CDR1 DFQATT, CDR2 SNEGSKA (reference sequence). V was pared by 6 bases and J by 1 base, with 15 bases between. There are 14 residues in the CDR3. CDR3: CSARTLPRNTEAFF. For the CDR3, the DNA is TGCAGTGCAAGAACTCTCCCCAGGAACACTGAAGCTTTCTTT.

This clonotype showed up just a few times. The chain combines TRBV3-1 with TRBJ2-7; a weak D match, TRBD2 (5 bases). The germline V and J ends were trimmed by 4 bases and 7 bases, with 14 bases remaining between them. In germline, CDR1 is LGHDT, CDR2 YNNKEL (reference sequence). The CDR3 loop spans 13 amino acids. The chain's CDR3 is CASSPLGPGEQYF. DNA of the CDR3: TGTGCCAGCAGCCCCCTGGGTCCGGGGGAGCAGTACTTC.

The V and J genes are TRBV5-1 and TRBJ2-1; TRBD1 aligns across 7 bases. Germline trimming cut 0 bases from V and 6 bases from J; bases unmatched to any gene: 6. From germline, CDR1 is SGHRS and CDR2 YFSETQ. The CDR3 is made up of 15 amino acids. The CDR3 nucleotides read TGCGCCAGCAGCTTGGCCGGGACAGAAGGCAATGAGCAGTTCTTC. Its translation: CASSLAGTEGNEQFF.

This chain uses TRBV6-1 with TRBJ2-7; no firm D call. V was clipped by 6 bases and J by 1 base, with 13 bases between them. In germline, CDR1 is MNHNS, CDR2 SASEGT. The CDR3 is 14 amino acids. CDR3 amino acids: CASRSGGGSYEQYF. CDR3 nucleotide sequence: TGTGCCAGCAGGTCAGGCGGTGGGTCCTACGAGCAGTACTTC.

This chain uses TRBV20-1 with TRBJ2-3; tentative D call: TRBD2 (5 bases). The ends were cut back, 7 bases at V and 6 bases at J, with 14 bases in the middle. Germline CDR1 is DFQATT and CDR2 is SNEGSKA (reference sequence). The CDR3 totals 12 residues. The CDR3, as DNA: TGCAGTGGGGTCCGGGGAGAGGATACGCAGTATTTT. It translates to CSGVRGEDTQYF.

This clonotype was observed a handful of times. The chain joins TRBV15 to TRBJ1-5; D is ambiguous. The V gene lost 3 bases and the J gene lost 5 bases, with 14 bases spanning the gap. Looked up from germline, CDR1 is LNHNV and CDR2 is YYDKDF (reference sequence). The CDR3 covers 15 residues. DNA of the CDR3: TGTGCCACCAGCAGGAACCCGCCGAGTGATCAGCCCCAGCATTTT. Amino acids: CATSRNPPSDQPQHF.

This rearrangement joins TRBV10-3 to TRBJ2-1, with a tentative D call TRBD2 (5 bases). Trimming took 7 bases from V and 5 from J, leaving 15 bases between them. The CDR3 sequence is 14 residues long. Germline V gives CDR1 ENHRY, CDR2 SYGVKD. The CDR3 DNA reads as TGTGCCATCAAAGGAGGTAGCCGTGACAATGAGCAGTTCTTC. Protein: CAIKGGSRDNEQFF.

In its sample, this clonotype was seen a few times. CDR3 protein: CASSLDPTNYGYTF. The CDR3 DNA sequence: TGTGCCAGCAGCTTAGATCCGACTAACTATGGCTACACCTTC. V and J are TRBV7-9 and TRBJ1-2, with D unresolved. CDR1 is SEHNR, CDR2 FQNEAQ, per germline (reference sequence). The germline V and J ends were trimmed by 1 base and 0 bases, with 6 bases remaining between them. The length of the CDR3 is 14 residues.

This clonotype was seen a handful of times. The J gene is TRBJ2-1, the V gene TRBV3-1; D is unclear. CDR3 size: 12 residues. The germline V and J ends were trimmed by 9 bases and 7 bases, with 13 bases remaining between them. The germline CDR1 and CDR2 sequences are LGHDT and YNNKEL (reference sequence). In DNA, the CDR3 is TGTGCCAGTGCCGGTCCGAGGAATGAGCAGTTCTTC. It codes for CASAGPRNEQFF.

This clonotype was counted a few times. The chain employs TRBV4-1 and TRBJ2-2; no firm D call. The ends were cut back, 1 base at V and 1 base at J, with 13 bases in the middle. This CDR3 has 17 residues. Germline assignment: CDR1 MGHRA and CDR2 YSYEKL. In nucleotides, the CDR3 is TGCGCCAGCAGCCAAGTCTTCCCCCTGTTGAACACCGGGGAGCTGTTTTTT. As protein: CASSQVFPLLNTGELFF.

The rearrangement links TRBV20-1 to TRBJ2-7; possible D gene TRBD1, 6 bases. The CDR3 contains 15 residues. V lost 5 bases and J 2 bases, leaving 19 bases between the germline ends. The germline V gene has CDR1 DFQATT and CDR2 SNEGSKA (reference sequence). The CDR3 DNA reads TGCAGTGCTCAGCTCCAGGGGACCGCCACCTACGAGCAGTACTTC. Translated: CSAQLQGTATYEQYF.

This clonotype was counted only a few times. The V call is TRBV3-1, the J call TRBJ2-1; D is uncertain. CDR1 and CDR2 from the germline V gene are LGHDT and YNNKEL (reference sequence). The V end was cut by 1 base, the J end by 3 bases, with 13 bases between. This CDR3 spans 16 amino acids. CDR3: CASSQGKGGGYNEQFF. The CDR3 DNA reads as TGTGCCAGCAGCCAAGGCAAGGGCGGCGGCTACAATGAGCAGTTCTTC.

V usage is TRBV20-1 and J usage is TRBJ2-5; 10 bases are a match to TRBD2. The V gene end was trimmed by 7 bases and the J gene end by 4 bases; junction bases not matched to a gene: 6. The CDR3 contains 13 residues. Germline values: CDR1 DFQATT, CDR2 SNEGSKA (reference sequence). The CDR3 sequence is CSVQGLALETQYF. The CDR3 DNA reads as TGCAGTGTTCAGGGACTAGCGCTAGAGACCCAGTACTTC.

This chain connects TRBV7-2 to TRBJ2-1; D is unclear. The ends were cut back, 3 bases at V and 9 bases at J, with 15 bases in the middle. The CDR3 has 14 amino acids. Germline loops: CDR1 SGHTA, CDR2 FQGNSA. CDR3 DNA sequence: TGTGCCAGCAGCTTCGACCGGGCGGTAGGTGAGCAGTTCTTC. Translation: CASSFDRAVGEQFF.

This clonotype has a handful of counts. This chain joins TRBV6-1 and TRBJ1-2, with no clear D. Germline V gives CDR1 MNHNS, CDR2 SASEGT. The CDR3 runs 14 residues. Trimming shortened V by 3 bases and J by 3 bases, and 11 bases separated the two germline ends. In DNA, the CDR3 is TGTGCCAGCAGTGAGGCCCGGTGGGACTATGGCTACACCTTC. Its translation is CASSEARWDYGYTF.

The CDR3 reads CASSHGQNNSPLHF. The CDR3 DNA follows: TGTGCCAGCAGCCATGGACAGAATAATTCACCCCTCCACTTT. The chain joins TRBV7-9 to TRBJ1-6, with D maybe TRBD1 (6 bases). This CDR3 spans 14 amino acids. The germline gives CDR1 SEHNR, CDR2 FQNEAQ (reference sequence). With 5 bases removed from V and 5 bases from J, the gap between germline ends came to 10 bases.

This clonotype has only a few counts. The chain carries TRBV7-3 and TRBJ2-2; D call uncertain. CDR3 length: 12 amino acids. Germline CDR1 SGHTA, CDR2 FQGTGA. Trimming shortened V by 3 bases and J by 7 bases, and 6 bases separated the two germline ends. CDR3 in DNA: TGTGCCAGCAGCTTGTATAACGGGGAGCTGTTTTTT. This sequence encodes CASSLYNGELFF.

The gene calls are TRBV12-3 or TRBV12-4 and TRBJ2-7, with TRBD1 matching over 7 bases. After removal of 4 bases from V and 9 bases from J, the junction contained 6 bases not matched to a gene. The CDR3 runs to 12 residues. CDR3 loop: CASSSGQRRQYF. CDR3 DNA sequence: TGTGCCAGCAGTTCGGGACAGAGGCGGCAGTACTTC.

The rearrangement links TRBV30 to TRBJ1-4, with TRBD1 identical over 7 bases. Germline V lookup: CDR1 GTSNPN, CDR2 SVGIG (reference sequence). CDR3 length equals 15 residues. The trim removed 2 bases at V and 4 bases at J, leaving 7 bases unmatched. CDR3 loop: CAWSPPTGLNEKLFF. The CDR3 bases are TGTGCCTGGAGTCCACCGACAGGGCTTAATGAAAAACTGTTTTTT.

The rearrangement joins TRBV9 to TRBJ2-1; 9 bases match TRBD2. V shed 4 bases and J 6 bases; nucleotides not matched to a gene: 11. The CDR3 totals 16 residues. Germline CDR1 SGDLS, CDR2 YYNGEE. For the CDR3, the DNA is TGTGCCAGCAGCCCCCGGGTAGCGGGAGACTTCAATGAGCAGTTCTTC. It yields the protein CASSPRVAGDFNEQFF.

This clonotype has just a few counts. The V gene is TRBV15, the J gene TRBJ1-2; D is perhaps TRBD1 (5 bases). V lost 5 bases and J 4 bases, leaving 8 bases between the germline ends. From germline, CDR1 is LNHNV and CDR2 YYDKDF (reference sequence). The CDR3 sequence is 12 residues long. The CDR3 region has the DNA TGTGCCACCAGCTCGACAGCCTATGGCTACACCTTC. Protein: CATSSTAYGYTF.